This TCR beta chain was sequenced during a study of T cell responses to AZD1222 COVID-19 vaccine. This CDR3 has 17 amino acids. CDR1 and CDR2 from the germline V gene are ENHRY and SYGVKD. The germline V and J ends were trimmed by 0 bases and 4 bases, with 18 bases remaining between them. Study-wide results and caveats: Vaccine-associated CD4 TCRs spanned spike, dominant at 160-218 and 743-854. Seropositive AZD1222 recipients at baseline numbered only 5 or 6.

Produced via immunoSEQ multiplex PCR; TCRdb's table is partial and in-frame only. This table has approximately 90,000 clones, approximately 89% appearing once. Worth noting for this clone: The antigen is not known.

This clonotype was obtained from an adult who received the AZD1222 COVID-19 vaccine. The sample consisted of peripheral blood, taken 28 days after the second AZD1222 dose. The chain combines TRBV10-3 with TRBJ1-2; D possibly corresponds to TRBD1 (6 bases). CDR3: CAISESSGGGRGYGYTF. In nucleotides, the CDR3 is TGTGCCATCAGTGAGTCCAGTGGAGGGGGGCGCGGCTATGGCTACACCTTC.